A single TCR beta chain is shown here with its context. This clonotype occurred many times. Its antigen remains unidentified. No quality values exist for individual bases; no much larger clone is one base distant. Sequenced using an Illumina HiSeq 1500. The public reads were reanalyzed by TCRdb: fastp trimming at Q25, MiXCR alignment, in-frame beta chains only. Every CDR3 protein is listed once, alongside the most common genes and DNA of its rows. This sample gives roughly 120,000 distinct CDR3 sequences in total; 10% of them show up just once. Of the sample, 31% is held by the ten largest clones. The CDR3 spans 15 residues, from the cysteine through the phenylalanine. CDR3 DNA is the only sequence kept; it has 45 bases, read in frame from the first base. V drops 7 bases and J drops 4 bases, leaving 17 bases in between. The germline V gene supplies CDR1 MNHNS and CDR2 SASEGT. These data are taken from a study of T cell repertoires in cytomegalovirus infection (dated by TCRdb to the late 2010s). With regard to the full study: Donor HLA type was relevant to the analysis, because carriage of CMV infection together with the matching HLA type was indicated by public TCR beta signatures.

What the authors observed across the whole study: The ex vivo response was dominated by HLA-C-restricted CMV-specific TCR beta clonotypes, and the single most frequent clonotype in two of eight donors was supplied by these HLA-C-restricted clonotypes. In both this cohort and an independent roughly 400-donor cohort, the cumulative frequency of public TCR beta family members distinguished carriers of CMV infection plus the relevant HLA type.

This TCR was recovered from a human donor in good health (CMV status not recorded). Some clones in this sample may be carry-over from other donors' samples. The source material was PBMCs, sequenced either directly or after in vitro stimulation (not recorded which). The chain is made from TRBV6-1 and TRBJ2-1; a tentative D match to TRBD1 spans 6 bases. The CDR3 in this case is CASKQQGTGYNEQFF. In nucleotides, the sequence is TGTGCCAGCAAGCAACAGGGAACAGGGTACAATGAGCAGTTCTTC.